The clone carrying this T cell receptor beta chain has just a few counts. Antigen: not known. The data stem from a study of blood T cells in healthy people across ages. Study findings and constraints: TCR beta diversity tracked closely with naive T cell percentage. CMV status of donors was not determined, possibly confounding expanded clonotype changes.

A sample-barcoded 5' primer and a J-beta primer mix were used in a second PCR of about 7 to 12 cycles. All cDNA molecules were each tagged by a template-switch adaptor with 12 random nucleotides. Using its own MiXCR run on the 5' RACE reads, TCRdb lists one record per CDR3 protein. The table records some 920,000 distinct CDR3 sequences, about 51% of them present only once. In terms of origin and age, donors were healthy Caucasian individuals from Russia aged roughly 6 to 100. CDR1 is SQVTM, CDR2 ANQGSEA, per germline. Trimming removed 6 bases from V and 0 bases from J, with 12 bases in between. This CDR3 has 15 residues.

This chain joins TRBV29-1 and TRBJ2-6; D is perhaps TRBD1 (6 bases). This receptor was identified in a woman in her fifties or sixties in good health. The material sequenced was blood. CDR3 residues: CSVRDIGSGANVLTF. Here the CDR3 DNA reads TGCAGCGTAAGGGACATCGGCTCTGGGGCCAACGTCCTGACTTTC.